The 3 T cell receptor beta chains listed next were all sequenced from one sample in a study of blood T cell repertoires in COVID-19. The repertoire was sequenced with immunoSEQ multiplex PCR; TCRdb's copy has only in-frame clones and lacks some. The repertoire has about 32,000 clones, roughly nine tenths of them found once; the top ten carry 3% to 4.5%. Specimen: peripheral blood. These receptors were obtained from a man between 60 and 75 years old with acute or convalescent COVID-19.

The chain recombines TRBV19 with TRBJ2-3; TRBD2 matches at 7 bases. This CDR3 contains 13 residues. V dropped 5 bases and J dropped 4; count of bases not matched to a gene: 3. Per the germline V gene, CDR1 is LNHDA and CDR2 is SQIVND (reference sequence). CDR3 DNA: TGTGCCAGTAGTCTGGGGAGGGCAGATACGCAGTATTTT. It codes for CASSLGRADTQYF.

The V gene is TRBV21-1, the J gene TRBJ1-1. TRBV21-1 constitutes a pseudogene. The CDR3 extends over 17 amino acids. The CDR3 DNA sequence: TGTGCCAGCAGCAGCCTCGGGGGGAGTCAGTTCGACACTGAAGCTTTCTTT. Translated, it gives CASSSLGGSQFDTEAFF.

J is TRBJ1-4 and V is TRBV12-3 or TRBV12-4; 8 nucleotides match TRBD1. CDR3 length: 13 amino acids. V trimming: 6 bases; J trimming: 7 bases; junction bases outside the gene matches: 4. The CDR3 DNA sequence: TGTGCCAGCAGCCGTGACAGGGGTGAAAAACTGTTTTTT. Encoded protein: CASSRDRGEKLFF.